This T cell receptor beta chain was found in a study of CD8 T cells in ankylosing spondylitis. Quantitative 5'-RACE with molecular barcodes produced the TCR beta libraries. TCRdb itself ran the 5' RACE reads through MiXCR, one entry per CDR3 protein. The sample lists 150,000 to 200,000 distinct CDR3 sequences, around a sixth occurring once. Note on this clonotype: Its specificity is not known.

From germline, CDR1 is DFQATT and CDR2 SNEGSKA (reference sequence). Losses at the gene ends were 6 bases for V and 3 bases for J; bases not matched to a gene: 6. This CDR3 has 13 amino acids. Whole-study findings and limits: It appeared that ankylosing spondylitis blood was characterized by a TCR beta motif of several highly homologous variants. Reported data indicate significant enrichment of disease-linked clones within matched ankylosing spondylitis synovial fluid.

The chain recombines TRBV20-1 with TRBJ2-7; TRBD1 matches at 9 bases. The specimen sequenced was blood, either unsorted or a sorted T cell fraction (not recorded which). The receptor was derived from a male donor between 5 and 29 years old with ankylosing spondylitis or in good health (not recorded which). CDR3 sequence: CSAHRGQGYEQYF. CDR3 DNA sequence: TGCAGTGCACACCGGGGACAGGGCTACGAGCAGTACTTC.